These 30 T cell receptor beta chains share one sample of origin, sequenced in a study of Ad26.COV2.S vaccination and SARS-CoV-2 variants. TCRdb's table, derived via immunoSEQ multiplex PCR, lists solely in-frame clones and lacks some. The sample lists fewer than 600,000 clones, 80% to 90% occurring once. Treatment defined: 19 received Ad26.COV2.S at low or high dose, single or two shots; 5 received placebo; per-sample allocation not given. Sampling happened 63 days after the first vaccine or placebo injection. The starting material was peripheral blood, obtained in a trial of Ad26.COV2.S vaccine versus placebo. Receptors originate from a person aged 18-60 years who received the Ad26.COV2.S COVID-19 vaccine or a placebo.

The gene calls are TRBV19 and TRBJ2-1; TRBD2 matches at 10 bases. CDR1 and CDR2 (germline): LNHDA, SQIVND (reference sequence). This CDR3 is 13 amino acids long. Losses at the gene ends were 6 bases for V and 6 bases for J; bases not matched to a gene: 2. CDR3 nucleotides: TGTGCCAGTAGGACTAGCGGGCCCAATGAGCAGTTCTTC. It codes for CASRTSGPNEQFF.

V gene TRBV28 combines with J gene TRBJ2-5; 12 bases agree with TRBD2. Per the germline V gene, CDR1 is MDHEN and CDR2 is SYDVKM. Germline trimming cut 6 bases from V and 7 bases from J; bases unmatched to any gene: 9. This CDR3 contains 15 residues. CDR3 DNA sequence: TGTGCCAGCAGCCTAGCGGGAGGGCCCCAGGTGACCCAGTACTTC. Its translation: CASSLAGGPQVTQYF.

The chain employs TRBV29-1 and TRBJ2-7, with 9 bases that match TRBD1. The CDR3 contains 15 residues. Germline V gene data show CDR1 as SQVTM and CDR2 as ANQGSEA. V trimming: 1 base; J trimming: 6 bases; junction bases outside the gene matches: 10. This CDR3 reads CSVEANRGQGIEQYF. For the CDR3, the DNA is TGCAGCGTTGAAGCGAACAGGGGGCAAGGCATCGAGCAGTACTTC.

The chain recombines TRBV6-5 with TRBJ1-1, with 8 bases lining up with TRBD1. Germline V lookup: CDR1 MNHEY, CDR2 SVGAGI. The CDR3 runs 13 residues. J lost 8 bases, V lost 3 bases, and 5 bases had no gene match. The CDR3 here is CASSYSRTGEAFF. The CDR3 nucleotides read TGTGCCAGCAGTTATTCAAGGACAGGGGAAGCTTTCTTT.

V usage is TRBV21-1 and J usage is TRBJ1-1; the DNA was not used to check the table's D call, TRBD1. TRBV21-1 is deemed a pseudogene. CDR3 length: 15 amino acids. In DNA, the CDR3 is TGTGCCAGCAGCAAAGACAGGGGCTGCGCGCCTGAAGCTTTCTTT. Encoded protein: CASSKDRGCAPEAFF.

In DNA form, the CDR3 reads TGTGCCATCAGTAGGACAGGGGGCTCCGGGGAGCTGTTTTTT. Translated: CAISRTGGSGELFF. This sequence joins TRBV10-3 and TRBJ2-2; 11 nucleotides agree with TRBD1. Per germline, CDR1 ENHRY and CDR2 SYGVKD. The CDR3 is 14 residues long. Germline trimming cut 5 bases from V and 6 bases from J; bases unmatched to any gene: 2.

The V call is TRBV5-1, the J call TRBJ2-7, with 14 bases lining up with TRBD2. The length of the CDR3 is 14 residues. V dropped 4 bases and J dropped 4; count of bases not matched to a gene: 1. The germline gives CDR1 SGHRS, CDR2 YFSETQ. This CDR3 is CASSGTSGSYEQYF. CDR3 bases: TGCGCCAGCAGCGGGACTAGCGGGAGTTACGAGCAGTACTTC.

The chain couples TRBV7-8 to TRBJ2-1; D not certain. Germline CDR1 is SGHVS and CDR2 is FQNEAQ. The CDR3 length is 16 residues. V lost 1 base and J 6 bases, leaving 16 bases between the germline ends. The CDR3, as DNA: TGTGCCAGCAGCTTAGGCCCCCCACGGCCGGGCAATGAGCAGTTCTTC. The encoded protein is CASSLGPPRPGNEQFF.

This clone was recorded once. DNA of the CDR3: TGCGCCAGCAGCCGGGACTTTCCCCAAGAGACCCAGTACTTC. The encoded protein is CASSRDFPQETQYF. The J gene is TRBJ2-5, the V gene TRBV4-1; possible D gene TRBD2, 6 bases. This CDR3 comprises 14 residues. The V gene's germline CDR1 is MGHRA and CDR2 YSYEKL. With 4 bases removed from V and 1 base from J, the gap between germline ends came to 10 bases.

This clone was observed a few times. V is TRBV7-9 and J is TRBJ1-3, with D perhaps TRBD1 (5 bases). The CDR3 runs to 14 residues. The germline gives CDR1 SEHNR, CDR2 FQNEAQ (reference sequence). Trimming shortened V by 3 bases and J by 0 bases, and 6 bases separated the two germline ends. The CDR3 sequence: CASSFGTSGNTIYF. The CDR3 DNA sequence: TGTGCCAGCAGCTTCGGGACCTCTGGAAACACCATATATTTT.

The table lists this clone with a few counts. The gene calls are TRBV28 and TRBJ2-7; TRBD1 matches at 8 bases. The CDR3 contains 13 residues. Germline trimming cut 3 bases from V and 3 bases from J; bases unmatched to any gene: 1. The V gene's germline CDR1 is MDHEN and CDR2 SYDVKM. CDR3 nucleotides: TGTGCCAGCAGTTTGGACAGGGTCTACGAGCAGTACTTC. As protein: CASSLDRVYEQYF.

CDR3 in DNA: TGTGCCAGCAGCGTAGGGGGTGGGGACTACCTAATAAACGAGCAGTTCTTC. Translated, it gives CASSVGGGDYLINEQFF. This rearrangement joins TRBV9 to TRBJ2-1; 7 nucleotides line up with TRBD2. Germline V gene lookup returns CDR1 SGDLS and CDR2 YYNGEE. With 0 bases clipped from V and 10 bases from J, the junction kept 16 bases outside the gene matches. The CDR3 contains 17 residues.

The V and J genes are TRBV11-2 and TRBJ2-4, with 11 bases identical to TRBD2. Germline CDR1 and CDR2: SGHAT and FQNNGV. V shed 5 bases and J 3 bases; nucleotides not matched to a gene: 6. The CDR3 covers 16 residues. CDR3 nucleotide sequence: TGTGCCAGCAGCATAAGGACTAGCGGGTTCAAAAACATTCAGTACTTC. Translating it yields CASSIRTSGFKNIQYF.

The chain joins TRBV7-9 to TRBJ1-1; D remains unclear. Trimming left V 1 base short and J 11 bases short, with 11 bases between. In germline, CDR1 is SEHNR, CDR2 FQNEAQ (reference sequence). This CDR3 region has 12 residues. As DNA, the CDR3 is TGTGCCAGCAGCTTAGGGCCCAAAGAGGCTTTCTTT. Encoded protein: CASSLGPKEAFF.

This chain links TRBV29-1 with TRBJ2-5, with 10 bases aligning to TRBD2. The CDR3 is 14 amino acids. J gave up 5 bases and V 2 bases, and 5 bases lay outside the gene matches. Per germline, CDR1 SQVTM and CDR2 ANQGSEA. The CDR3 DNA reads TGCAGCGTTGAATCTCCAGCGGGGGGGGAGACCCAGTACTTC. Residues: CSVESPAGGETQYF. The full variable domain, completed using reference TRBV29-1 and TRBJ2-5, is SAVISQKPSRDICQRGTSLTIQCQVDSQVTMMFWYRQQPGQSLTLIATANQGSEATYESGFVIDKFPISRPNLTFSTLTVSNMSPEDSSIYLCSVESPAGGETQYFGPGTRLLVL.

On this clone: In the same sample, other DNA sequences code for this CDR3. The rearrangement uses TRBV6-6 and TRBJ1-1; possibly TRBD1 for D (5 bases). V was shortened by 0 bases and J by 4 bases, with 6 bases between the two germline ends. Germline CDR1 is MNHNY and CDR2 is SVGAGI (reference sequence). This CDR3 region has 13 residues. The CDR3 here is CASSYSGGTEAFF. The CDR3 nucleotides are TGTGCCAGCAGTTACTCGGGGGGCACTGAAGCTTTCTTT.

The chain uses TRBV7-3 and TRBJ2-1; 10 bases map to TRBD2. Germline V gene sequence: CDR1 SGHTA, CDR2 FQGTGA. The CDR3 length is 15 residues. The ends lost 6 bases at V and 7 bases at J; junction bases unmatched: 9. CDR3 bases: TGTGCCAGCAGTAAAGCGGGGGGGCTTCGTAATGAGCAGTTCTTC. Its translation: CASSKAGGLRNEQFF. Using reference TRBV7-3 and TRBJ2-1 for the parts outside the CDR3, the full variable domain is GAGVSQTPSNKVTEKGKYVELRCDPISGHTALYWYRQSLGQGPEFLIYFQGTGAADDSGLPNDRFFAVRPEGSVSTLKIQRTERGDSAVYLCASSKAGGLRNEQFFGPGTRLTVL.

About this clone: This sample also contains other DNA sequences that code for the same CDR3. This chain joins TRBV18 and TRBJ1-1; D ambiguous. Germline CDR1 reads KGHSH; CDR2 reads LQKENI. This CDR3 region has 13 residues. V lost 2 bases, J lost 1 base, and 5 bases lay in between. The CDR3 DNA follows: TGTGCCAGCTCACCAGGAGAGAACACTGAAGCTTTCTTT. Translation: CASSPGENTEAFF.

This clone was counted once. The rearrangement joins TRBV27 to TRBJ2-7; 10 nucleotides line up with TRBD1. Germline V CDR1 and CDR2: MNHEY, SMNVEV (reference sequence). J lost 3 bases, V lost 2 bases, and 4 bases had no gene match. The CDR3 is 15 residues long. The CDR3 coding sequence is TGTGCCAGCAGTTTAGGGACAGGGGCAAACTACGAGCAGTACTTC. As protein: CASSLGTGANYEQYF.

For the CDR3, the DNA is TGTGCCAGCAGCCCCCAGGGGAATGAAAAACTGTTTTTT. Protein sequence: CASSPQGNEKLFF. This chain connects TRBV7-6 to TRBJ1-4; TRBD1 might be the D (6 bases). V was shortened by 5 bases and J by 5 bases, with 9 bases between the two germline ends. Germline assignment: CDR1 SGHVS and CDR2 FNYEAQ. The CDR3 spans 13 residues.

The genes are TRBV5-1 and TRBJ2-5, with D uncertain. With 3 bases removed from V and 0 bases from J, the gap between germline ends came to 3 bases. Germline CDR1 SGHRS, CDR2 YFSETQ. The CDR3 consists of 12 residues. CDR3 region: CASSSYQETQYF. DNA for the CDR3: TGCGCCAGCAGCTCGTACCAAGAGACCCAGTACTTC.

The chain recombines TRBV5-4 with TRBJ2-3, with 9 bases fitting TRBD2. The germline V gene encodes CDR1 SGHNT and CDR2 YYREEE (reference sequence). The V gene end was trimmed by 4 bases and the J gene end by 5 bases; junction bases not matched to a gene: 11. CDR3 size: 16 residues. CDR3 sequence (DNA): TGTGCCAGCAGCACCGGACTAGCGCGAAGTCTAGATACGCAGTATTTT. This encodes CASSTGLARSLDTQYF.

The chain uses TRBV6-5 and TRBJ2-3; TRBD2 is a possible D gene (5 bases). The CDR3 length is 14 residues. V dropped 4 bases and J dropped 6 bases, with 14 bases sitting between them. Germline assignment: CDR1 MNHEY and CDR2 SVGAGI. Here the CDR3 DNA reads TGTGCCAGCAGTTTAGTTGGTCGCGGGGATACGCAGTATTTT. It is translated as CASSLVGRGDTQYF.

The rearrangement uses TRBV13 and TRBJ1-5; D ambiguous. V lost 0 bases and J lost 2, with 11 bases in between. CDR1 and CDR2 from the germline V gene are PRHDT and FYEKMQ (reference sequence). The CDR3 covers 16 residues. CDR3 sequence reads: CASSLGRSRGNQPQHF. In nucleotides, the CDR3 is TGTGCCAGCAGCTTAGGTCGGAGTCGGGGCAATCAGCCCCAGCATTTT.

V is TRBV29-1 and J is TRBJ1-2, with 7 nucleotides matching TRBD1. The CDR3 is 11 amino acids. The V gene end was trimmed by 6 bases and the J gene end by 4 bases; junction bases not matched to a gene: 2. Germline assignment: CDR1 SQVTM and CDR2 ANQGSEA. Here the CDR3 DNA reads TGCAGCGTGGACAGGTCCTATGGCTACACCTTC. Its protein is CSVDRSYGYTF.

This clone was observed a single time. Here the CDR3 reads CASSFGDGDEQFF. In DNA, the CDR3 is TGTGCCAGCAGCTTTGGCGACGGGGATGAGCAGTTCTTC. The chain links TRBV13 to TRBJ2-1; TRBD2 might be the D (5 bases). CDR1 and CDR2 (germline): PRHDT, FYEKMQ (reference sequence). V lost 3 bases and J 8 bases, leaving 11 bases between the germline ends. This CDR3 contains 13 residues.

J is TRBJ1-4 and V is TRBV4-1; 9 bases align to TRBD1. Germline CDR1 is MGHRA and CDR2 is YSYEKL. The CDR3 has 13 residues. The V segment lost 10 bases and the J segment 10 bases; nucleotides outside the gene matches: 10. The CDR3 DNA sequence: TGCGCCACTGCGGGACAGGGCATTGGAAAACTGTTTTTT. Protein sequence: CATAGQGIGKLFF.

This chain connects TRBV19 to TRBJ1-3; a possible D gene is TRBD1 (5 bases). In germline, CDR1 is LNHDA, CDR2 SQIVND (reference sequence). CDR3 length: 14 residues. With 9 bases removed from V and 0 bases from J, the gap between germline ends came to 12 bases. CDR3 region: CASAWGSSGNTIYF. CDR3 bases: TGTGCCAGCGCTTGGGGGAGCTCTGGAAACACCATATATTTT.

This chain links TRBV6-5 with TRBJ2-5; the D gene is possibly TRBD2 (5 bases). Germline V CDR1 and CDR2: MNHEY, SVGAGI. V was pared by 0 bases and J by 3 bases, with 11 bases between. The CDR3 extends over 15 amino acids. For the CDR3, the DNA is TGTGCCAGCAGTTACTCACCGGGGAACAAAGAGACCCAGTACTTC. Translated: CASSYSPGNKETQYF.

The rearrangement joins TRBV6-5 to TRBJ1-5; D gene uncertain. There are 13 residues in the CDR3. Trimming removed 3 bases at V and 0 bases at J, with 3 bases between. The germline CDR1 and CDR2 sequences are MNHEY and SVGAGI. Here the CDR3 reads CASSYHSNQPQHF. CDR3 DNA sequence: TGTGCCAGCAGTTATCATAGCAATCAGCCCCAGCATTTT.